The sequence of this TCR beta chain was determined in a study of human T cells and chemical hapten exposure. Germline V lookup: CDR1 DFQATT, CDR2 SNEGSKA (reference sequence). V was cut by 3 bases and J by 2 bases, with 7 bases left in between. CDR3 size: 12 residues. Time point specified: patch test 3, about 24 weeks after DPC sensitization. Sample treatment: therapeutic diphenylcyclopropenone sensitization with weekly scalp DPC. Via MiXCR, TCRdb re-called the RACE reads, giving one row per CDR3 protein. The table records some 170,000 distinct CDR3 sequences, about a quarter of them present only once. The sample holds a few counts of this clonotype.

The sample consisted of whole blood, taken in connection with sensitization to the hapten diphenylcyclopropenone (DPC). This TCR came from a woman between 18 and 29 years old with alopecia areata. Some clones in this sample may be carry-over from other donors' samples. This chain connects TRBV20-1 to TRBJ2-5, with a tentative D call TRBD2 (5 bases). CDR3 residues: CSASREQETQYF. CDR3 nucleotide sequence: TGCAGTGCTAGTCGGGAACAAGAGACCCAGTACTTC.